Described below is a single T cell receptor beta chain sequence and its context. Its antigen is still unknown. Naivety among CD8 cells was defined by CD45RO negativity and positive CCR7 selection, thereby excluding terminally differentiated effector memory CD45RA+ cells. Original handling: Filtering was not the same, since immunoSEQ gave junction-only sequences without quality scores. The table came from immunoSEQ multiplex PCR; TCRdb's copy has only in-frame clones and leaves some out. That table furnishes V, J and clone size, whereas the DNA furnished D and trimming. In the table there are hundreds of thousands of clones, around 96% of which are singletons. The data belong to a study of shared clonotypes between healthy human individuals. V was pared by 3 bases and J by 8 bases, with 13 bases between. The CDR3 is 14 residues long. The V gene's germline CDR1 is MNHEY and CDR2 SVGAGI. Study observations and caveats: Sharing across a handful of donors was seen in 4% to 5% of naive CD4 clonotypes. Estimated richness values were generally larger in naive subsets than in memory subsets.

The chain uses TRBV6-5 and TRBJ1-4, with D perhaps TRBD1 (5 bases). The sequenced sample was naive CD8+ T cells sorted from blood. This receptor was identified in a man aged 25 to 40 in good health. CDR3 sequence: CASSYVRGTEKLFF. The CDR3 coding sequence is TGTGCCAGCAGTTATGTAAGGGGAACGGAAAAACTGTTTTTT.